The 18 T cell receptor beta chains listed next were all sequenced from one sample in a study of preoperative IRX-2 immunotherapy in early breast cancer. Profiling relied on immunoSEQ multiplex PCR, and the TCRdb table lists in-frame clones only, not all of them. The sample has about 98,000 clones; roughly 89% are singletons. As to treatment: preoperative locoregional IRX-2 cytokine immunotherapy. The sample consisted of tumor tissue, taken after IRX-2 immunotherapy. These receptor sequences come from a human donor with breast cancer.

This chain links TRBV28 with TRBJ1-2; no definite D call. Deletions cut 5 bases from V and 4 bases from J, with 11 bases between. This CDR3 is built from 13 residues. Germline-derived CDR1 and CDR2 are MDHEN and SYDVKM. As DNA, the CDR3 is TGTGCCAGCAGTCTGCAGGTTGCCTATGGCTACACCTTC. Translating gives CASSLQVAYGYTF.

The chain has TRBV28 and TRBJ1-2; 9 bases agree with TRBD1. Germline loops: CDR1 MDHEN, CDR2 SYDVKM. The CDR3 totals 14 residues. V lost 4 bases to trimming and J lost 3 bases; unmatched junction nucleotides: 3. CDR3 bases: TGTGCCAGCAGTTCCGGGACAGGGTACTATGGCTACACCTTC. Its translation: CASSSGTGYYGYTF.

The chain has TRBV7-4 and TRBJ2-7; 9 nucleotides match TRBD2. V was clipped by 5 bases and J by 3 bases; unmatched bases: 11. Per the germline V gene, CDR1 is SGHVT and CDR2 is SQSDAQ. CDR3 length: 16 residues. This CDR3 reads CASSQGLAGPNYEQYF. In DNA form, the CDR3 reads TGTGCCAGCAGCCAAGGCCTAGCGGGACCAAACTACGAGCAGTACTTC. The variable domain in full, completed from reference TRBV7-4 and TRBJ2-7, reads GAGVSQSPRYKVAKRGRDVALRCDSISGHVTLYWYRQTLGQGSEVLTYSQSDAQRDKSGRPSGRFSAERPERSVSTLKIQRTEQGDSAVYLCASSQGLAGPNYEQYFGPGTRLTVT.

The chain uses TRBV5-1 and TRBJ2-3; possibly TRBD1 for D (6 bases). CDR1 and CDR2 (germline): SGHRS, YFSETQ. The germline V and J ends were trimmed by 2 bases and 0 bases, with 10 bases remaining between them. The CDR3 covers 15 residues. Here the CDR3 DNA reads TGCGCCAGCAGCTTACGGGACATGAGCACAGATACGCAGTATTTT. Translation: CASSLRDMSTDTQYF.

This sequence joins TRBV19 and TRBJ1-3; TRBD1 matches at 8 bases. Trimming at V came to 4 bases and at J to 7 bases, leaving 12 bases not matched to a gene. This CDR3 comprises 16 residues. Germline V CDR1 and CDR2: LNHDA, SQIVND (reference sequence). CDR3 bases: TGTGCCAGTAGTACCTCTTCGACAGGGGAATTTAACACCATATATTTT. The encoded protein is CASSTSSTGEFNTIYF.

The chain recombines TRBV15 with TRBJ1-5; possible D gene TRBD1, 5 bases. There are 17 residues in the CDR3. The germline V gene encodes CDR1 LNHNV and CDR2 YYDKDF (reference sequence). The V and J ends lost 3 bases and 3 bases respectively, with 18 bases between them. The CDR3 region has the DNA TGTGCCACCAGCAGCCGCCGGGTGTCAGGGAACAATCAGCCCCAGCATTTT. Amino acid sequence: CATSSRRVSGNNQPQHF. The full variable domain, its missing parts supplied by reference TRBV15 and TRBJ1-5, is DAMVIQNPRYQVTQFGKPVTLSCSQTLNHNVMYWYQQKSSQAPKLLFHYYDKDFNNEADTPDNFQSRRPNTSFCFLDIRSPGLGDTAMYLCATSSRRVSGNNQPQHFGDGTRLSIL.

V is TRBV5-1 and J is TRBJ2-6; TRBD2 might be the D (6 bases). Germline V lookup: CDR1 SGHRS, CDR2 YFSETQ. This CDR3 has 19 residues. Trimming left V 4 bases short and J 1 base short, with 21 bases between. The DNA of the CDR3 is TGCGCCAGCAGCCCCCGGTCGGGTCGGAGGGGTTCTGGGGCCAACGTCCTGACTTTC. As protein: CASSPRSGRRGSGANVLTF.

The chain couples TRBV19 to TRBJ1-1; no clear D. Germline CDR1 reads LNHDA; CDR2 reads SQIVND (reference sequence). This CDR3 spans 15 amino acids. V lost 10 bases to trimming and J lost 2 bases, with 20 bases between them. CDR3 amino acids: CATHARGQKNTEAFF. The DNA of the CDR3 is TGTGCCACCCACGCCCGAGGTCAGAAAAACACTGAAGCTTTCTTT.

This chain joins TRBV10-2 and TRBJ2-1, with TRBD1 identical over 9 bases. There are 13 residues in the CDR3. V lost 8 bases to trimming and J lost 8 bases; unmatched junction nucleotides: 7. The germline gives CDR1 WSHSY, CDR2 SAAADI. CDR3 residues: CASFRDRADEQFF. For the CDR3, the DNA is TGCGCCAGCTTCCGGGACAGGGCTGATGAGCAGTTCTTC.

The rearrangement uses TRBV7-1 and TRBJ2-2, with TRBD1 matching over 9 bases. TRBV7-1 is designated an ORF whose function remains uncertain. CDR3 length equals 13 residues. Trimming at V came to 4 bases and at J to 13 bases, leaving 7 bases not matched to a gene. CDR3 residues: CASSLAPGQGLFF. DNA of the CDR3: TGTGCCAGCAGCTTAGCCCCGGGACAGGGGCTGTTTTTT.

The J gene is TRBJ1-2, the V gene TRBV6-8; 7 bases match TRBD1. Germline V gene data show CDR1 as MNHGY and CDR2 as SAAAGT. The junction had 7 bases not matched to a gene; V was cut back by 5 bases and J by 1 base. CDR3 size: 15 residues. DNA of the CDR3: TGTGCCAGCAGTAGGGGACAGTTCTTTAACTATGGCTACACCTTC. Translating gives CASSRGQFFNYGYTF.

This chain uses TRBV6-8 with TRBJ2-1; weak D call: TRBD2 (5 bases). CDR1 MNHGY and CDR2 SAAAGT come from the germline V gene. V was pared by 4 bases and J by 8 bases, with 12 bases between. This CDR3 contains 13 residues. The CDR3 spells CASSSPSSHEQFF. CDR3 DNA: TGTGCCAGCAGTTCCCCTAGCTCCCATGAGCAGTTCTTC.

This chain joins TRBV15 and TRBJ1-2; tentative D call: TRBD1 (5 bases). Germline CDR1 reads LNHNV; CDR2 reads YYDKDF (reference sequence). V lost 0 bases and J 6 bases, leaving 14 bases between the germline ends. CDR3 length equals 15 residues. The CDR3 DNA reads as TGTGCCACCAGCAGAGACAGGGAGGTTTGGCATGGCTACACCTTC. It specifies CATSRDREVWHGYTF.

V is TRBV2 and J is TRBJ2-7; 8 bases are a match to TRBD1. The CDR3 consists of 13 residues. Trimming took 9 bases from V and 1 from J; bases not matched to a gene: 5. Per the germline V gene, CDR1 is SNHLY and CDR2 is FYNNEI. For the CDR3, the DNA is TGTGCCAGTAGGGGACAGGAATCCTACGAGCAGTACTTC. Protein product: CASRGQESYEQYF.

The chain is built from TRBV6-9 and TRBJ1-3, with D uncertain. Germline values: CDR1 MNHGY, CDR2 SVAAGI. The CDR3 runs 14 residues. Trimming stripped 6 bases from V and 0 bases from J, with 9 bases between. Here the CDR3 reads CASRSQLSGNTIYF. DNA for the CDR3: TGTGCCAGCAGGTCACAGCTCTCTGGAAACACCATATATTTT.

V usage is TRBV18 and J usage is TRBJ1-1; no definite D call. The CDR3 extends over 13 amino acids. Germline assignment: CDR1 KGHSH and CDR2 LQKENI. Trimming stripped 5 bases from V and 1 base from J, with 8 bases between. CDR3 nucleotides: TGTGCCAGCTCAGCGGACGGGAACACTGAAGCTTTCTTT. It codes for CASSADGNTEAFF.

This clone was observed a single time. The rearrangement joins TRBV6-8 to TRBJ2-1; 10 bases line up with TRBD2. V lost 7 bases and J lost 2; bases outside the gene matches: 8. Germline assignment: CDR1 MNHGY and CDR2 SAAAGT. CDR3 length: 16 amino acids. The CDR3 sequence is CASTNNLAGAYNEQFF. In DNA form, the CDR3 reads TGTGCCAGCACCAATAACCTAGCGGGAGCCTACAATGAGCAGTTCTTC.

The chain has TRBV7-1 and TRBJ1-1; D gene uncertain. Being an ORF, TRBV7-1 has a function that is uncertain. V was clipped by 4 bases and J by 1 base, with 13 bases between them. The CDR3 runs to 15 residues. The CDR3 nucleotides read TGTGCCAGCAGCTTAAACGGTCAAAGGAACACTGAAGCTTTCTTT. This gives the protein CASSLNGQRNTEAFF.